These 24 T cell receptor beta chains originate from one sample sequenced in a study of blood T cell repertoires in COVID-19. Clones were sequenced by immunoSEQ multiplex PCR, and TCRdb holds only the in-frame ones, with some missing. Of roughly 200,000 clones listed, 80% to 90% are singletons. Sequenced sample: peripheral blood. The receptors here all came from a human donor with active or convalescent COVID-19. The donor label of this sample is uncertain.

J is TRBJ2-1 and V is TRBV5-1, with 9 bases that match TRBD1. V dropped 4 bases and J dropped 15; count of bases not matched to a gene: 5. The germline V gene has CDR1 SGHRS and CDR2 YFSETQ. This CDR3 region has 11 residues. CDR3 nucleotide sequence: TGCGCCAGCAGCCCAGGGACAGGGCCGTTCTTC. This encodes CASSPGTGPFF.

The table lists this clone with many counts. This chain connects TRBV11-2 to TRBJ2-3; TRBD2 agrees at 8 bases. Germline V gene data show CDR1 as SGHAT and CDR2 as FQNNGV. This CDR3 contains 15 residues. The junction had 6 bases not matched to a gene; V was cut back by 5 bases and J by 2 bases. The CDR3 DNA reads TGTGCCAGCAGCCCCTGGACTAGCAACACAGATACGCAGTATTTT. Translating gives CASSPWTSNTDTQYF.

As DNA, the CDR3 is TGTGCCAGCAGTTTGGGGGGGCTTAACACTGAAGCTTTCTTT. This translates into CASSLGGLNTEAFF. The chain recombines TRBV6-2 or TRBV6-3 with TRBJ1-1; a possible D gene is TRBD1 (6 bases). The CDR3 consists of 14 residues. Germline assignment: CDR1 MNHEY and CDR2 SVGEGT. V lost 4 bases to trimming and J lost 2 bases, with 11 bases between them.

The chain links TRBV6-5 to TRBJ2-1; no definite D call. This CDR3 is built from 12 residues. The V end lost 7 bases, the J end lost 4 bases, and 8 bases lay between the germline ends. CDR1 is MNHEY, CDR2 SVGAGI, per germline. DNA for the CDR3: TGTGCCAGCACTTCAGTTTACAATGAGCAGTTCTTC. Amino acid sequence: CASTSVYNEQFF.

This clone was seen a handful of times. J is TRBJ2-4 and V is TRBV27; D uncertain. The length of the CDR3 is 14 residues. In germline, CDR1 is MNHEY, CDR2 SMNVEV (reference sequence). V lost 2 bases, J lost 8 bases, and 13 bases lay in between. CDR3 sequence: CASSLKSVRDIQYF. CDR3 DNA sequence: TGTGCCAGCAGTTTAAAGTCGGTGAGAGACATTCAGTACTTC.

This chain links TRBV28 with TRBJ1-6; TRBD1 matches at 12 bases. CDR1 is MDHEN and CDR2 is SYDVKM in the germline V gene. The CDR3 sequence is 15 residues long. The ends lost 6 bases at V and 7 bases at J; junction bases unmatched: 4. The CDR3 region is CASRGQGARNSPLHF. CDR3 nucleotides: TGTGCCAGCAGGGGACAGGGGGCGAGGAATTCACCCCTCCACTTT. Together with reference TRBV28 and TRBJ1-6, the CDR3 gives the full variable domain: DVKVTQSSRYLVKRTGEKVFLECVQDMDHENMFWYRQDPGLGLRLIYFSYDVKMKEKGDIPEGYSVSREKKERFSLILESASTNQTSMYLCASRGQGARNSPLHFGNGTRLTVT.

In its sample, this clone was seen a few times. The chain uses TRBV28 and TRBJ1-3, with a weak D call TRBD1 (6 bases). V was pared by 4 bases and J by 0 bases, with 16 bases between. The CDR3 consists of 17 residues. The V gene's germline CDR1 is MDHEN and CDR2 SYDVKM. This CDR3 is CASSSPGHQPSGNTIYF. CDR3 nucleotides: TGTGCCAGCAGTTCACCGGGACACCAACCCTCTGGAAACACCATATATTTT. Supplemented by reference TRBV28 and TRBJ1-3, the full variable domain reads DVKVTQSSRYLVKRTGEKVFLECVQDMDHENMFWYRQDPGLGLRLIYFSYDVKMKEKGDIPEGYSVSREKKERFSLILESASTNQTSMYLCASSSPGHQPSGNTIYFGEGSWLTVV.

This clone was observed a handful of times. V is TRBV19 and J is TRBJ2-5; weak D call: TRBD2 (5 bases). Germline V gene lookup returns CDR1 LNHDA and CDR2 SQIVND (reference sequence). The V end lost 3 bases, the J end lost 5 bases, and 10 bases lay between the germline ends. The CDR3 is 13 amino acids. Here the CDR3 reads CASSMLRGETQYF. In nucleotides, the CDR3 is TGTGCCAGTAGTATGCTTCGCGGGGAGACCCAGTACTTC.

This clone appeared a single time. The CDR3 here is CAWSRDRPLRDGYTF. The CDR3 DNA is TGTGCCTGGAGCCGGGACAGGCCTCTCCGGGATGGCTACACCTTC. V is TRBV30 and J is TRBJ1-2; 8 nucleotides line up with TRBD1. The V gene's germline CDR1 is GTSNPN and CDR2 SVGIG (reference sequence). The ends lost 3 bases at V and 6 bases at J; junction bases unmatched: 12. The CDR3 runs to 15 residues.

V gene TRBV9 combines with J gene TRBJ2-2, with a tentative D call TRBD1 (6 bases). Trimming took 0 bases from V and 7 from J, leaving 13 bases between them. This CDR3 is 15 amino acids long. In germline, CDR1 is SGDLS, CDR2 YYNGEE. CDR3 protein: CASSVAGARDGELFF. CDR3 in DNA: TGTGCCAGCAGCGTAGCAGGGGCCCGGGACGGGGAGCTGTTTTTT.

The rearrangement links TRBV15 to TRBJ2-7, with D tentatively TRBD2 (5 bases). Germline V CDR1 and CDR2: LNHNV, YYDKDF (reference sequence). CDR3 size: 15 residues. The V end lost 0 bases, the J end lost 1 base, and 10 bases lay between the germline ends. CDR3 sequence reads: CATSREALASYEQYF. CDR3 nucleotide sequence: TGTGCCACCAGCAGAGAGGCCCTAGCTTCCTACGAGCAGTACTTC.

V is TRBV19 and J is TRBJ1-2; 8 bases match TRBD1. Per the germline V gene, CDR1 is LNHDA and CDR2 is SQIVND (reference sequence). The CDR3 is made up of 14 amino acids. The V and J ends lost 7 bases and 5 bases, in that order; junction bases with no gene match: 9. The CDR3 here is CASKHAGGSYGYTF. The CDR3 nucleotides read TGTGCCAGTAAACACGCAGGGGGCTCATATGGCTACACCTTC.

V usage is TRBV28 and J usage is TRBJ1-1; 8 nucleotides agree with TRBD1. V shed 4 bases, J shed 1 base, and the junction held 2 bases outside the gene matches. The germline V gene encodes CDR1 MDHEN and CDR2 SYDVKM. The length of the CDR3 is 14 residues. The CDR3 region is CASSSGGPNTEAFF. The CDR3 DNA is TGTGCCAGCAGTTCAGGGGGCCCGAACACTGAAGCTTTCTTT.

This sequence joins TRBV28 and TRBJ2-7; 9 nucleotides line up with TRBD1. The length of the CDR3 is 15 residues. Looked up from germline, CDR1 is MDHEN and CDR2 is SYDVKM. The V and J ends lost 5 bases and 4 bases, in that order; junction bases with no gene match: 9. CDR3 DNA: TGTGCCAGCAGTCCACCGGGACAGGGCGGTTACGAGCAGTACTTC. Its translation: CASSPPGQGGYEQYF.

This rearrangement joins TRBV5-6 to TRBJ2-1; TRBD1 agrees at 8 bases. This CDR3 is 14 amino acids long. From germline, CDR1 is SGHDT and CDR2 YYEEEE. The V and J ends lost 4 bases and 10 bases, in that order; junction bases with no gene match: 10. Here the CDR3 DNA reads TGTGCCAGCAGCCGTCGGGACAGGACGTACGAGCAGTTCTTC. Amino acid sequence: CASSRRDRTYEQFF.

The chain recombines TRBV7-2 with TRBJ2-5; a possible D gene is TRBD2 (6 bases). This CDR3 spans 14 amino acids. From germline, CDR1 is SGHTA and CDR2 FQGNSA. V lost 2 bases and J lost 5, with 12 bases in between. The CDR3 region is CASSLSRGTETQYF. The CDR3 nucleotides read TGTGCCAGCAGCTTATCGCGGGGAACGGAGACCCAGTACTTC. Full variable domain (outside the CDR3, taken from reference TRBV7-2 and TRBJ2-5): GAGVSQSPSNKVTEKGKDVELRCDPISGHTALYWYRQSLGQGLEFLIYFQGNSAPDKSGLPSDRFSAERTGGSVSTLTIQRTQQEDSAVYLCASSLSRGTETQYFGPGTRLLVL.

In its sample, this clone was seen a few times. The chain couples TRBV5-1 to TRBJ2-7; TRBD1 matches 9 bases. Per the germline V gene, CDR1 is SGHRS and CDR2 is YFSETQ. The CDR3 has 16 residues. Losses at the gene ends were 2 bases for V and 2 bases for J; bases not matched to a gene: 8. This CDR3 is CASSFGGTGRTYEQYF. The CDR3 DNA sequence: TGCGCCAGCAGCTTTGGAGGGACAGGGAGGACCTACGAGCAGTACTTC.

V gene TRBV6-5 combines with J gene TRBJ2-7; 9 positions agree with TRBD1. V lost 6 bases to trimming and J lost 1 base; unmatched junction nucleotides: 4. Germline V gives CDR1 MNHEY, CDR2 SVGAGI. This CDR3 comprises 14 residues. The chain's CDR3 is CASRLGQGSYEQYF. Written as DNA, the CDR3 is TGTGCCAGCAGGCTGGGACAGGGTTCCTACGAGCAGTACTTC.

This clone was picked up one time. The rearrangement joins TRBV4-1 to TRBJ2-3, with 15 bases fitting TRBD2. J gave up 6 bases and V 1 base, and 8 bases lay outside the gene matches. Germline V gene lookup returns CDR1 MGHRA and CDR2 YSYEKL. This CDR3 has 18 amino acids. The chain's CDR3 is CASSQVGLAGGPSDTQYF. In DNA, the CDR3 is TGCGCCAGCAGCCAAGTTGGACTAGCGGGAGGGCCTAGTGATACGCAGTATTTT.

This chain links TRBV10-3 with TRBJ1-2; possible D gene TRBD1, 6 bases. This CDR3 is built from 17 residues. The germline gives CDR1 ENHRY, CDR2 SYGVKD. V lost 6 bases, J lost 0 bases, and 20 bases lay in between. The CDR3 region is CAISRLLTQGSNYGYTF. In DNA form, the CDR3 reads TGTGCCATCAGCAGGCTCCTTACACAGGGATCTAACTATGGCTACACCTTC.

The chain recombines TRBV27 with TRBJ2-6; TRBD1 aligns across 11 bases. V lost 4 bases to trimming and J lost 2 bases; unmatched junction nucleotides: 4. The V gene's germline CDR1 is MNHEY and CDR2 SMNVEV (reference sequence). The CDR3 covers 17 residues. In nucleotides, the CDR3 is TGTGCCAGCAGTTCTGGACAGGGGGCAGCTGGGGCCAACGTCCTGACTTTC. This translates into CASSSGQGAAGANVLTF.

This rearrangement joins TRBV7-2 to TRBJ2-3, with 9 positions matching TRBD1. This CDR3 comprises 17 residues. Germline V lookup: CDR1 SGHTA, CDR2 FQGNSA. Unmatched junction bases numbered 11, after V lost 5 bases and J lost 2 bases. CDR3 nucleotide sequence: TGTGCCAGCAGCGGTCCTGAGACAGGGGGAAACACAGATACGCAGTATTTT. It translates to CASSGPETGGNTDTQYF.

The CDR3 nucleotides read TGTGCCAGCAGCCAGAGGACTAGCGGTAGGAATGAGCAGTTCTTC. Its protein product is CASSQRTSGRNEQFF. The chain carries TRBV2 and TRBJ2-1; 10 nucleotides agree with TRBD2. The length of the CDR3 is 15 residues. Trimming removed 6 bases from V and 7 bases from J; junction bases left unmatched: 9. Looked up from germline, CDR1 is SNHLY and CDR2 is FYNNEI.

This chain uses TRBV24-1 with TRBJ2-3, with D perhaps matching TRBD2 (5 bases). This CDR3 has 14 amino acids. The ends were cut back, 0 bases at V and 3 bases at J, with 6 bases in the middle. The germline V gene encodes CDR1 KGHDR and CDR2 SFDVKD. The DNA of the CDR3 is TGTGCCACCAGTGATTTGGGAGGTACAGATACGCAGTATTTT. It codes for CATSDLGGTDTQYF.